The 10 T cell receptor beta chains below come from one sample, sequenced in a study of molecular identifiers for immune sequencing clone quantification. Via MiXCR, TCRdb re-called the PCR reads, giving one row per CDR3 protein. The table includes approximately 670,000 distinct CDR3 sequences, 15% to 20% detected once. The sequenced sample consisted of naive CD8+ T cells from blood, with Jurkat cell RNA spiked in. Sample subset: FACS-sorted CD8+CD4-CCR7+CD45RA+ naive T cells. All receptors derive from a human donor in good health. Some libraries in this study had Jurkat cell RNA spiked in.

This clonotype was recorded many times. This rearrangement joins TRBV7-9 to TRBJ1-5; no clear D. The CDR3 spans 15 residues. Per germline, CDR1 SEHNR and CDR2 FQNEAQ (reference sequence). Trimming shortened V by 4 bases and J by 4 bases, and 14 bases separated the two germline ends. CDR3 in amino acids: CASSSSYEGNQPQHF. In DNA form, the CDR3 reads TGTGCCAGCAGCTCCTCATATGAAGGGAATCAGCCCCAGCATTTT.

Remarks on this clonotype: This may arise from a read error, as a much more abundant clone is one base away. The chain uses TRBV11-2 and TRBJ2-1; 9 bases fit TRBD2. CDR1 and CDR2 from the germline V gene are SGHAT and FQNNGV. This CDR3 is 17 amino acids long. With V trimmed by 11 bases and J by 1 base, 15 bases remained unmatched. CDR3 nucleotide sequence: TGTGCCGGCACCGTCTCCGAGCGGGAGGTGTCCTACAATGAGCAGTTCTTC. Its protein is CAGTVSEREVSYNEQFF.

This clonotype was seen at least ten times. V gene TRBV4-3 combines with J gene TRBJ2-1; no clear D. There are 16 residues in the CDR3. Trimming stripped 3 bases from V and 0 bases from J, with 12 bases between. The V gene's germline CDR1 is LGHNA and CDR2 YSLEER. CDR3 sequence: CASSQDGPSSYNEQFF. CDR3 DNA: TGCGCCAGCAGCCAGGACGGACCCAGCTCCTACAATGAGCAGTTCTTC.

This clonotype was seen ten or more times. The CDR3 sequence: CSARDEVSGPTYEQYF. CDR3 sequence (DNA): TGCAGTGCTAGAGATGAGGTTAGCGGGCCGACCTACGAGCAGTACTTC. J is TRBJ2-7 and V is TRBV20-1; 7 nucleotides line up with TRBD2. This CDR3 has 16 residues. V shed 0 bases and J 2 bases; nucleotides not matched to a gene: 10. The germline CDR1 and CDR2 sequences are DFQATT and SNEGSKA (reference sequence).

As for this clonotype: The junction differs from germline at one of its ends, possibly a read error. The chain uses TRBV9 and TRBJ1-1; D uncertain. Germline CDR1 SGDLS, CDR2 YYNGEE. This CDR3 region has 14 residues. The CDR3 sequence: CVSSQDRLNTEAFF. The CDR3 nucleotides are TGTGTCAGCAGCCAGGACCGGTTGAACACTGAAGCTTTCTTT.

Ten or more counts support this clonotype. The V and J genes are TRBV5-4 and TRBJ1-2; 7 nucleotides line up with TRBD1. Trimming cost V 4 bases and J 7 bases; bases outside gene matches: 16. The CDR3 consists of 16 residues. CDR1 is SGHNT and CDR2 is YYREEE in the germline V gene (reference sequence). The CDR3 coding sequence is TGTGCCAGCAGCGGAGGAGATTTCGGGACAGTTGGTGGCTACACCTTC. Amino acids: CASSGGDFGTVGGYTF. Full variable domain (remainder filled in from reference TRBV5-4 and TRBJ1-2): ETGVTQSPTHLIKTRGQQVTLRCSSQSGHNTVSWYQQALGQGPQFIFQYYREEENGRGNFPPRFSGLQFPNYSSELNVNALELDDSALYLCASSGGDFGTVGGYTFGSGTRLTVV.

V gene TRBV2 combines with J gene TRBJ1-5; possibly TRBD1 for D (5 bases). This CDR3 is 14 amino acids long. Trimming stripped 1 base from V and 7 bases from J, with 11 bases between. CDR1 and CDR2 (germline): SNHLY, FYNNEI. The CDR3 is CASSEGAGTQPQHF. DNA of the CDR3: TGTGCCAGCAGTGAAGGGGCAGGGACGCAGCCCCAGCATTTT.

This clonotype showed up just a few times. The gene calls are TRBV12-3 or TRBV12-4 and TRBJ1-2; TRBD1 matches at 12 bases. V shed 2 bases and J 7 bases; nucleotides not matched to a gene: 8. This CDR3 contains 16 residues. The CDR3 region is CASSLTTGQGATGYTF. The CDR3 coding sequence is TGTGCCAGCAGTTTAACTACGGGACAGGGGGCCACTGGCTACACCTTC.

This clonotype was picked up many times. CDR3 bases: TGCAGTGCTAGTAGGCCGGACCTAGCCAAAAACATTCAGTACTTC. Encoded protein: CSASRPDLAKNIQYF. The J gene is TRBJ2-4, the V gene TRBV20-1; no definite D call. Trimming took off 3 bases at V and 0 bases at J, with 12 bases between the two ends. Germline CDR1 reads DFQATT; CDR2 reads SNEGSKA (reference sequence). The CDR3 loop spans 15 amino acids.

This clonotype was picked up a small number of times. The CDR3 nucleotides read TGTGCCAGCAGAAGGGGGGTTCTTGAGCAGTTCTTC. This gives the protein CASRRGVLEQFF. The chain has TRBV6-2 or TRBV6-3 and TRBJ2-1; D tentatively reads TRBD1 or TRBD2 (6 bases each). Germline V CDR1 and CDR2: MNHEY, SVGEGT. Trimming removed 6 bases from V and 9 bases from J, with 12 bases in between. This CDR3 is 12 amino acids long.